This T cell receptor (beta chain) originates from a study of shared clonotypes between healthy human individuals. Between the trimmed V and J ends, which lost 3 bases and 3 bases, there was a span of 9 bases. This CDR3 is built from 13 residues. Germline V gene data show CDR1 as MNHEY and CDR2 as SMNVEV (reference sequence). Profiled with immunoSEQ multiplex PCR; TCRdb holds only in-frame clones, not every one. The table lists around 610,000 clones, about 95% of them singletons. Positively selected for CCR7, the CD45RO-negative cells used as naive CD8 cells excluded terminally differentiated effector memory CD45RA+ cells.

The source is a woman aged 25 to 39 in good health. Sequenced input: naive CD8+ T cells sorted from blood. The chain uses TRBV27 and TRBJ2-7, with D possibly being TRBD2 (6 bases). The CDR3 nucleotides are TGTGCCAGCAGTTTGCTAGCGAACTACGAGCAGTACTTC. Amino acid sequence: CASSLLANYEQYF.